This TCR beta chain was recovered during a study of blood T cells in healthy people across ages (dated by TCRdb to the mid-2010s). With regard to the full study: Template switching captured roughly one uniquely barcoded TCR beta cDNA molecule per two T cells in model experiments. The study measured age-related changes in TCR beta repertoire diversity using deep sequencing normalized with unique cDNA molecular identifiers. The donors were divided into four age groups: young (average around 15 years), middle-aged (roughly 40), aged (roughly 60) and long-lived (roughly 82). Donors of different ages were randomly distributed across sequencing lanes to avoid experimental bias. Two additional independent replicas of 1 million unique cDNA reads from the same blood draw were analyzed for two donors (one aged 18 to 29 and one aged 80 or older).

The method behind the library was 5' RACE. Sequencing was carried out with an Illumina HiSeq 2500. A second about 7 to 11 cycle PCR used a sample-barcoded 5' primer and a J-beta primer mix. A unique molecular identifier was introduced onto each TCR beta cDNA molecule by a template-switch 5' adaptor carrying 12 random nucleotides. At least 2.5 million CDR3-containing paired-end reads were obtained from each sample. The Mint cDNA synthesis kit, primed by a TRBC-specific oligonucleotide, was used to synthesize first-strand cDNA from all RNA. All cDNA was treated with uracil-DNA glycosylase and then went through a first 18-cycle PCR with the universal primers M1SS and BC2_uni_R. The study's own analysis went as follows. For normalization, 1 million high-quality reads, each with a distinct molecular identifier, were randomly selected from each sample. Instead of being binned into consensus sequences, reads with shared molecular identifiers were discarded. MiTCR, set to a Q25 quality threshold and the strictest error-elimination algorithm, was used for CDR3 identification, clonotype clustering and error correction. A nonparametric unseen species model with Euler transformation was used to estimate lower-bound total TCR beta diversity. The public reads were reprocessed in TCRdb via fastp at Q25 and MiXCR, keeping in-frame beta chains. Entries that share a CDR3 protein sequence are merged under the most common genes and DNA. None of the V and J calls come from the authors' own analysis; TCRdb made them. Counted in this sample were approximately 600,000 distinct CDR3 sequences; around 54% of them appeared once. The ten largest clones take up 30% to 40% of the sample.

Results and caveats for the whole study, not just this receptor: Because donor CMV infection status was unknown, age-related changes in expanded clonotypes were potentially confounded. Estimates of total diversity from one million sequenced T cells were regarded as lower bounds and underestimates. Since profiling was done on bulk unsorted PBMCs, naive and antigen-experienced compartments could not be conclusively compared. Observed TCR beta diversity per million T cells fell roughly linearly with age, and a significant reduction was already apparent by age around 36. The long-lived group showed more naive CD4+ T cells, fewer expanded clones and increased TCR diversity than the aged group, suggesting age selection. A strong correlation was found between observed TCR beta diversity and the percentage of naive T cells measured by flow cytometry.

As for this clonotype: Its binding antigen is unknown. Base quality data are lacking; no much larger clone is found one base away.

The germline V gene specifies MNHEY as CDR1 and SVGAGI as CDR2. V loses 0 bases at its end and J loses 0 bases; junction bases beyond the gene matches: 17. The cysteine opens and the phenylalanine closes a CDR3 of 22 amino acids. The CDR3 DNA has 66 bases and is translated from base 1. The donors were about 40 Caucasian individuals from Russia, aged roughly 6 to 90 years, who were systemically healthy. Around 9.7 milliliters of peripheral blood were collected from each donor into EDTA-treated Vacutainer tubes. Ficoll-Paque density-gradient centrifugation was used to isolate PBMCs, with at least 6.5 million per sample. Trizol reagent was used to extract total RNA from the PBMCs, yielding at least 6 micrograms per sample. Naive CD45RAhigh/CD27high T cell percentages were measured by flow cytometry on a PBMC aliquot from every donor.

This clonotype originated in a man aged 55-75 years in good health. What was sequenced was blood. The V gene is TRBV6-5 and the J gene is TRBJ1-6; TRBD1 aligns with 7 central bases. The DNA sequence follows: TGTGCCAGCAGTTACTCATACCCGGGACAGCTAACCCCGAGCTCCTATAATTCACCCCTCCACTTT. Translated, it reads CASSYSYPGQLTPSSYNSPLHF.